The 26 T cell receptor beta chains below come from one sample, sequenced in a study of T cells in Graves' hyperthyroidism and ophthalmopathy. Amplification yielded TCR beta CDR3 regions, with RNA transcripts as the source. In the first-round RT-PCR of the TCR CDR3, the HTBI primer set was used. TCRdb reprocessed the multiplex PCR reads via MiXCR and lists one record per CDR3 protein. The repertoire holds around 280,000 distinct CDR3 sequences, with less than 15% as singletons. What was sequenced was blood. The receptor source for this set is a woman in her twenties or thirties with Graves' hyperthyroidism that later progressed to Graves' ophthalmopathy.

At least ten counts were recorded for this clonotype. The V and J genes are TRBV7-2 and TRBJ2-1; TRBD2 aligns across 9 bases. The CDR3 extends over 15 amino acids. The germline gives CDR1 SGHTA, CDR2 FQGNSA. Trimming removed 3 bases from V and 10 bases from J; junction bases left unmatched: 10. CDR3 coding DNA: TGTGCCAGCAGCTTTCCAATGGGGCTAGCGGGAGAGCAGTTCTTC. Translating it yields CASSFPMGLAGEQFF.

This clonotype was counted many times. The chain combines TRBV27 with TRBJ1-2; D gene unclear. This CDR3 spans 14 amino acids. The V gene's germline CDR1 is MNHEY and CDR2 SMNVEV (reference sequence). V lost 6 bases to trimming and J lost 3 bases, with 14 bases between them. In nucleotides, the CDR3 is TGTGCCAGCAGGTTCTTGGGTGGGGACTATGGCTACACCTTC. Its translation is CASRFLGGDYGYTF.

The rearrangement links TRBV12-3 or TRBV12-4 to TRBJ1-1; unclear D gene. The CDR3 is made up of 12 amino acids. V lost 6 bases and J lost 3, with 8 bases in between. In DNA, the CDR3 is TGTGCCAGCAGATCGGGGTACACTGAAGCTTTCTTT. It is translated as CASRSGYTEAFF.

This clonotype was seen a single time. A much larger clone differs from this one at a single base, so this may be a read error. Without the conserved terminal phenylalanine or tryptophan, this CDR3 likely stems from a read error. The chain carries TRBV27 and TRBJ2-3; no firm D call. Germline CDR1 reads MNHEY; CDR2 reads SMNVEV (reference sequence). The CDR3 is 13 residues long. Between the trimmed V and J ends, which lost 7 bases and 4 bases, there was a span of 12 bases. The CDR3 is CASNHFRSDTQYS. CDR3 nucleotide sequence: TGTGCCAGCAACCACTTTCGTTCAGATACGCAGTATTCT.

The chain recombines TRBV7-2 with TRBJ1-1; D gene ambiguous. The germline V gene encodes CDR1 SGHTA and CDR2 FQGNSA. This CDR3 has 15 residues. V lost 2 bases to trimming and J lost 2 bases, with 12 bases between them. CDR3 sequence (DNA): TGTGCCAGCAGCTTAAACGGGGAGGCCAACACTGAAGCTTTCTTT. Its translation is CASSLNGEANTEAFF.

This chain links TRBV19 with TRBJ2-7, with TRBD1 identical over 7 bases. V dropped 4 bases and J dropped 2; count of bases not matched to a gene: 5. CDR1 is LNHDA and CDR2 is SQIVND in the germline V gene (reference sequence). The CDR3 loop spans 14 amino acids. CDR3 residues: CASSNPGGAYEQYF. The DNA of the CDR3 is TGTGCCAGTAGTAACCCAGGGGGTGCCTACGAGCAGTACTTC.

This clonotype was counted ten times or more. The V call is TRBV7-3, the J call TRBJ2-7, with D uncertain. CDR3 length: 14 amino acids. The germline gives CDR1 SGHTA, CDR2 FQGTGA. The V gene lost 5 bases and the J gene lost 1 base, with 12 bases spanning the gap. The CDR3 sequence is CASSESAASYEQYF. For the CDR3, the DNA is TGTGCCAGCAGCGAATCCGCGGCGTCCTACGAGCAGTACTTC.

This clonotype was observed many times. The chain couples TRBV30 to TRBJ2-5, with 8 bases that match TRBD2. Unmatched junction bases numbered 4, after V lost 4 bases and J lost 3 bases. The CDR3 consists of 13 residues. The germline gives CDR1 GTSNPN, CDR2 SVGIG (reference sequence). This CDR3 reads CAWKRAGEETQYF. The CDR3, as DNA: TGTGCCTGGAAACGAGCGGGAGAAGAGACCCAGTACTTC. Together with reference TRBV30 and TRBJ2-5, the CDR3 gives the full variable domain: SQTIHQWPATLVQPVGSPLSLECTVEGTSNPNLYWYRQAAGRGLQLLFYSVGIGQISSEVPQNLSASRPQDRQFILSSKKLLLSDSGFYLCAWKRAGEETQYFGPGTRLLVL.

The chain recombines TRBV5-6 with TRBJ2-7; D is ambiguous. The CDR3 consists of 15 residues. Trimming took off 0 bases at V and 4 bases at J, with 14 bases between the two ends. Germline V gene data show CDR1 as SGHDT and CDR2 as YYEEEE. The CDR3: CASSLEWGSDYEQYF. The CDR3 DNA is TGTGCCAGCAGCTTGGAGTGGGGTTCGGATTACGAGCAGTACTTC.

This clonotype showed up just once. The chain carries TRBV12-3 or TRBV12-4 and TRBJ2-7; 9 nucleotides agree with TRBD2. Losses at the gene ends were 6 bases for V and 2 bases for J; bases not matched to a gene: 11. The CDR3 totals 16 residues. The CDR3 loop reads CASSFIAGVLAYEQYF. The CDR3 coding sequence is TGTGCCAGCAGCTTCATAGCGGGAGTTCTAGCCTACGAGCAGTACTTC.

This clonotype was observed at least ten times. The gene calls are TRBV27 and TRBJ2-5; unclear D gene. Germline CDR1 and CDR2: MNHEY and SMNVEV (reference sequence). With 4 bases removed from V and 0 bases from J, the gap between germline ends came to 6 bases. This CDR3 is 13 amino acids long. CDR3 coding DNA: TGTGCCAGCAGTTCGGAAAACCAAGAGACCCAGTACTTC. Translation: CASSSENQETQYF.

This clonotype was counted many times. The chain carries TRBV7-8 and TRBJ2-2; 11 bases match TRBD2. CDR1 is SGHVS, CDR2 FQNEAQ, per germline. V trimming: 4 bases; J trimming: 2 bases; junction bases outside the gene matches: 6. The CDR3 runs 17 residues. CDR3 in amino acids: CASSSRTSGLNTGELFF. The CDR3 DNA reads as TGTGCCAGCAGCTCGAGGACTAGCGGGCTTAACACCGGGGAGCTGTTTTTT.

This clonotype was recorded at least ten times. The chain uses TRBV7-2 and TRBJ2-2; D not certain. The germline gives CDR1 SGHTA, CDR2 FQGNSA. Trimming left V 7 bases short and J 6 bases short, with 12 bases between. There are 13 residues in the CDR3. CDR3 loop: CASTTPPPGELFF. The CDR3 DNA is TGTGCCAGCACCACTCCACCCCCCGGGGAGCTGTTTTTT.

This clonotype has more than one count but fewer than ten. A much larger clonotype is one base distant, so this may be a read error. This rearrangement joins TRBV5-1 to TRBJ2-7; 11 bases fit TRBD1. V was pared by 0 bases and J by 7 bases, with 6 bases of the junction left unmatched. Looked up from germline, CDR1 is SGHRS and CDR2 is YFSETQ. The CDR3 loop spans 15 amino acids. The CDR3 sequence: CASSLAGTGGLEQYF. CDR3 bases: TGCGCCAGCAGCTTGGCCGGGACAGGGGGTTTGGAGCAGTACTTC.

This clonotype occurred many times. DNA for the CDR3: TGTGCCAGCAGTTTCGGGACTAGCGCCTACGAGCAGTACTTC. Its protein product is CASSFGTSAYEQYF. This chain uses TRBV27 with TRBJ2-7; 10 nucleotides line up with TRBD2. The CDR3 is made up of 14 amino acids. Germline-derived CDR1 and CDR2 are MNHEY and SMNVEV (reference sequence). Trimming at V came to 3 bases and at J to 2 bases, leaving 1 base not matched to a gene.

The chain links TRBV30 to TRBJ1-1; TRBD1 is a possible D gene (5 bases). Per germline, CDR1 GTSNPN and CDR2 SVGIG (reference sequence). Trimming took off 0 bases at V and 0 bases at J, with 8 bases between the two ends. CDR3 length: 14 amino acids. The CDR3 reads CAWSVSGLNTEAFF. In nucleotides, the CDR3 is TGTGCCTGGAGTGTGTCAGGGTTGAACACTGAAGCTTTCTTT.

This clonotype was counted many times. The chain uses TRBV2 and TRBJ2-7; 8 nucleotides align to TRBD2. Germline V gene sequence: CDR1 SNHLY, CDR2 FYNNEI. J was trimmed by 5 bases and V by 6 bases; bases with no gene match: 12. CDR3 length: 15 amino acids. DNA for the CDR3: TGTGCCAGCAGCGCTTCACGGGAGGGGTTGCACGAGCAGTACTTC. It yields the protein CASSASREGLHEQYF.

This clonotype was seen only a few times. Written as DNA, the CDR3 is TGCGCCAGCAGCCAAGATAAGATTTCTGGGGCCAACGTCCTGACTTTC. Amino acids: CASSQDKISGANVLTF. The J gene is TRBJ2-6, the V gene TRBV4-3; D gene ambiguous. There are 16 residues in the CDR3. V was cut by 0 bases and J by 1 base, with 7 bases left in between. Looked up from germline, CDR1 is LGHNA and CDR2 is YSLEER.

This clonotype was detected only once. V and J are TRBV4-1 and TRBJ1-2, with D tentatively TRBD1 (5 bases). Trimming took 4 bases from V and 8 from J, leaving 17 bases between them. CDR1 MGHRA and CDR2 YSYEKL come from the germline V gene. The CDR3 runs to 14 residues. Here the CDR3 reads CASSPQGGQGGYTF. The CDR3 region has the DNA TGCGCCAGCAGCCCTCAGGGAGGCCAAGGAGGCTACACCTTC.

This clonotype was seen at least ten times. J is TRBJ2-3 and V is TRBV11-1, with D perhaps matching TRBD1 or TRBD2 (6 bases each). With 5 bases removed from V and 3 bases from J, the gap between germline ends came to 15 bases. The CDR3 runs 15 residues. Looked up from germline, CDR1 is SGHAT and CDR2 is FQDESV (reference sequence). CDR3 protein: CASSPRGVRTDTQYF. For the CDR3, the DNA is TGTGCCAGCAGCCCGAGGGGGGTACGAACAGATACGCAGTATTTT.

The V and J genes are TRBV10-1 and TRBJ2-7; D is tentatively TRBD1 or TRBD2 (5 bases each). Germline values: CDR1 WNHNN, CDR2 SYGVQD (reference sequence). Trimming stripped 10 bases from V and 2 bases from J, with 12 bases between. This CDR3 has 12 residues. DNA for the CDR3: TGCGCCATAAGGGACCACCCCTACGAGCAGTACTTC. It specifies CAIRDHPYEQYF.

A single count supports this clonotype. The chain combines TRBV9 with TRBJ2-3, with no clear D. The CDR3 covers 15 residues. In germline, CDR1 is SGDLS, CDR2 YYNGEE. V shed 1 base and J shed 1 base, with 10 bases lying between them. The DNA for the CDR3 is TGTGCCAGCAGCGTATTAACCTCGGGCACAGATACGCAGTATTTT. Amino acid sequence: CASSVLTSGTDTQYF.

This clonotype was counted many times. The chain combines TRBV29-1 with TRBJ2-7; the D gene is possibly TRBD1 (6 bases). The V gene's germline CDR1 is SQVTM and CDR2 ANQGSEA. The CDR3 covers 14 residues. V was trimmed by 0 bases and J by 7 bases, leaving 16 bases between them. The CDR3, as DNA: TGCAGCGTTGAAGATCTTGGACAGTTTGGGGAGCAGTACTTC. It translates to CSVEDLGQFGEQYF.

This clonotype was observed at least ten times. The chain links TRBV12-3 or TRBV12-4 to TRBJ2-7; 7 bases align to TRBD2. This CDR3 spans 13 amino acids. V was clipped by 5 bases and J by 6 bases; unmatched bases: 7. The chain's CDR3 is CASSLGGRGEQYF. CDR3 sequence (DNA): TGTGCCAGCAGTCTGGGGGGGAGAGGCGAGCAGTACTTC.

This clonotype has ten or more counts. V and J are TRBV10-2 and TRBJ2-3, with 10 nucleotides matching TRBD2. Germline-derived CDR1 and CDR2 are WSHSY and SAAADI. The CDR3 is 14 residues long. J gave up 6 bases and V 8 bases, and 8 bases lay outside the gene matches. CDR3 DNA sequence: TGCGCCAGCTCAGCGGGAGGGCTGGTGGATACGCAGTATTTT. The encoded protein is CASSAGGLVDTQYF.

This sequence joins TRBV5-1 and TRBJ2-7; the match to TRBD2 covers 9 bases. From germline, CDR1 is SGHRS and CDR2 YFSETQ. The CDR3 is 16 amino acids. The junction had 10 bases not matched to a gene; V was cut back by 4 bases and J by 2 bases. In DNA, the CDR3 is TGCGCCAGCAGCCCAATAGCGGCGGGAGGGGCCTACGAGCAGTACTTC. As protein: CASSPIAAGGAYEQYF.